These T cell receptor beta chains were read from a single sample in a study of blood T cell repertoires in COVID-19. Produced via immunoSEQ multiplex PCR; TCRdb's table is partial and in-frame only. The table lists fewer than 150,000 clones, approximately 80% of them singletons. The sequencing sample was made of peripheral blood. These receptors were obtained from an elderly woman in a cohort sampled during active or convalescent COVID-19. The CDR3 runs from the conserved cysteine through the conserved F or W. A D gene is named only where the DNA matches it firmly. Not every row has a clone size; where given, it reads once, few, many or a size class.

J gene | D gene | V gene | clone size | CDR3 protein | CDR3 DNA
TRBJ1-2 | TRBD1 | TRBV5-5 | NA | CASSLGTGGANYGYTF | TGTGCCAGCAGCTTGGGGACAGGGGGAGCTAACTATGGCTACACCTTC
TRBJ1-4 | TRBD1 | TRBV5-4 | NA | CASSSRTGILSNEKLFF | TGTGCCAGCAGCTCTAGGACAGGGATATTGTCTAATGAAAAACTGTTTTTT
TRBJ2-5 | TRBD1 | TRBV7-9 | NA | CASGQGARETQYF | TGTGCCAGCGGACAGGGGGCGCGGGAGACCCAGTACTTC
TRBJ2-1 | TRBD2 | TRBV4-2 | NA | CASSQGLAGGSEQFF | TGTGCCAGCAGCCAAGGCCTAGCGGGGGGAAGTGAGCAGTTCTTC
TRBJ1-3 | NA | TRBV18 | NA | CASSPSHGVGNTIYF | TGTGCCAGCTCACCATCTCACGGGGTTGGAAACACCATATATTTT
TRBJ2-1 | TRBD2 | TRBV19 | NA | CASNFQGLPYNEQFF | TGTGCCAGTAACTTTCAGGGACTACCCTACAATGAGCAGTTCTTC
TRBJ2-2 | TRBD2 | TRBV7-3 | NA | CASSLKPVGLGDGELFF | TGTGCCAGCAGCTTAAAGCCCGTGGGACTAGGGGACGGGGAGCTGTTTTTT
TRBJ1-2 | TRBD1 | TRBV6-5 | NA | CASSYSGQGHGYTF | TGTGCCAGCAGTTACTCCGGACAGGGTCATGGCTACACCTTC
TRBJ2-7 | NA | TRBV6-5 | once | CASSYSRFYEQYF | TGTGCCAGCAGTTACTCGCGGTTCTACGAGCAGTACTTC
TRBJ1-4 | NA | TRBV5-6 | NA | CASSLNLGGREKLFF | TGTGCCAGCAGCTTGAATCTGGGAGGACGAGAAAAACTGTTTTTT
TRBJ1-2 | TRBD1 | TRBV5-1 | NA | CASSLYDRGPDGYTF | TGCGCCAGCAGCCTCTACGACAGGGGGCCAGATGGCTACACCTTC
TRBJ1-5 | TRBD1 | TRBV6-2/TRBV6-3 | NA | CASSITATGGGFSNQPQHF | TGTGCCAGCAGTATCACCGCGACAGGGGGCGGGTTTAGCAATCAGCCCCAGCATTTT
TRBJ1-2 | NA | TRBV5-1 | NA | CASSLAAGDYGYTF | TGCGCCAGCAGCTTGGCAGCAGGGGACTATGGCTACACCTTC
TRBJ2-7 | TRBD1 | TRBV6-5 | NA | CASTSRQGGYEQYF | TGTGCCAGCACTTCCAGACAGGGGGGCTACGAGCAGTACTTC
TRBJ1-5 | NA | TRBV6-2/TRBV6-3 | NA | CASSATGYSNQPQHF | TGTGCCAGCAGTGCGACAGGATATAGCAATCAGCCCCAGCATTTT
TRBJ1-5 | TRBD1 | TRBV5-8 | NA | CASDKQGARVGNQPQHF | TGTGCCAGCGACAAGCAGGGGGCTCGTGTCGGCAATCAGCCCCAGCATTTT
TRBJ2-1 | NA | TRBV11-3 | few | CASSLEAWASTYNEQFF | TGTGCCAGCAGCTTAGAGGCGTGGGCTAGCACCTACAATGAGCAGTTCTTC
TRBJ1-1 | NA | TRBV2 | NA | CASGSQGYTEAFF | TGTGCCAGCGGATCTCAGGGGTACACTGAAGCTTTCTTT
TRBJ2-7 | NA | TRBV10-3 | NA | CAIGAQGEQYF | TGTGCCATCGGGGCTCAGGGCGAGCAGTACTTC
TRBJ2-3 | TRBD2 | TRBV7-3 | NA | CASSLGTSVDTQYF | TGTGCCAGCAGCTTGGGGACTAGCGTAGATACGCAGTATTTT
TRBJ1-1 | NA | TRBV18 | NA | CASSLGGGNTEAFF | TGTGCCAGCTCACTAGGGGGGGGGAACACTGAAGCTTTCTTT
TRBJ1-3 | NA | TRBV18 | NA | CASSPHAQAGNTIYF | TGTGCCAGCTCACCCCATGCCCAAGCGGGAAACACCATATATTTT
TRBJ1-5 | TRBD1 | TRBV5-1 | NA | CASSTGTGGNQPQHF | TGCGCCAGCAGCACAGGGACAGGGGGCAATCAGCCCCAGCATTTT
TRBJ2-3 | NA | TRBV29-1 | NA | CSVEAAEADTQYF | TGCAGCGTTGAGGCAGCGGAAGCAGATACGCAGTATTTT
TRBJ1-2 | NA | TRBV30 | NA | CALWGREGNYGYTF | TGTGCCTTATGGGGCAGGGAAGGGAACTATGGCTACACCTTC
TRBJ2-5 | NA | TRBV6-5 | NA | CATLRHRESETQYF | TGTGCCACTCTCCGTCATCGGGAGTCGGAGACCCAGTACTTC
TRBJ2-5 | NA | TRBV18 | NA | CASSPAAGQETQYF | TGTGCCAGCTCACCAGCGGCAGGGCAAGAGACCCAGTACTTC
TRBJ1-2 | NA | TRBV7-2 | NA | CASSLGPQGSYGYTF | TGTGCCAGCAGCTTAGGCCCCCAGGGGTCCTATGGCTACACCTTC
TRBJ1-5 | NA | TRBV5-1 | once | CASSFRPNRANGGSNQPQHF | TGCGCCAGCAGCTTTAGGCCCAACAGGGCAAACGGAGGCAGCAATCAGCCCCAGCATTTT
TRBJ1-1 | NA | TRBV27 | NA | CASIRRLPPEAFF | TGTGCCAGCATTCGCAGGCTCCCACCTGAAGCTTTCTTT
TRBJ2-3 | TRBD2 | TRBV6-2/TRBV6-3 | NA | CASSYSFAGGFGTQYF | TGTGCCAGCAGTTACTCGTTCGCGGGGGGGTTCGGTACGCAGTATTTT
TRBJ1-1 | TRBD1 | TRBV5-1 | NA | CASSLPQGAGNTEAFF | TGCGCCAGCAGCTTACCACAGGGGGCCGGGAACACTGAAGCTTTCTTT
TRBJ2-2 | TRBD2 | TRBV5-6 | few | CASSLGAGVDTGELFF | TGTGCCAGCAGCTTGGGAGCGGGGGTGGACACCGGGGAGCTGTTTTTT
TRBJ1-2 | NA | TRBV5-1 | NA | CASSRRPGIPYGYTF | TGCGCCAGCAGCCGAAGGCCGGGAATACCTTATGGCTACACCTTC
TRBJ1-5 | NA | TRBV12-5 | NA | CASGLRVGISNQPQHF | TGTGCTAGTGGTTTGCGGGTAGGCATTAGCAATCAGCCCCAGCATTTT
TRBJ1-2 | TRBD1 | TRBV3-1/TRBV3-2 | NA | CASSLRTGSDLNYGYTF | TGTGCCAGCAGCCTGCGGACAGGGAGCGACCTTAACTATGGCTACACCTTC
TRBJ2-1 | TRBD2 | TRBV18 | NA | CASSPSSGGVNEQFF | TGTGCCAGCTCACCCTCTAGCGGGGGCGTGAATGAGCAGTTCTTC
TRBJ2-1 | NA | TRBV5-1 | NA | CASSYRQNNNEQFF | TGCGCCAGCAGCTATAGACAGAACAACAATGAGCAGTTCTTC
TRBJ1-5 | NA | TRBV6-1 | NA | CASSEAPQGGAQPQHF | TGTGCCAGCAGTGAGGCGCCCCAAGGGGGGGCGCAGCCCCAGCATTTT
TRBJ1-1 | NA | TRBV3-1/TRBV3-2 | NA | CASSQGSGGDTEAFF | TGTGCCAGCAGCCAAGGTAGCGGGGGTGACACTGAAGCTTTCTTT
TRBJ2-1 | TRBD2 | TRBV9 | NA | CASSVEAGGPWDEQFF | TGTGCCAGCAGCGTAGAAGCGGGGGGGCCTTGGGATGAGCAGTTCTTC
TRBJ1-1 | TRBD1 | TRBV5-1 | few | CASSTGTGSAFF | TGCGCCAGCAGCACGGGGACAGGTTCAGCTTTCTTT
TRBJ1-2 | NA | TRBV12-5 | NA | CASGIFDGYTF | TGTGCTAGTGGTATCTTTGATGGCTACACCTTC
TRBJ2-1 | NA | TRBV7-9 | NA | CASSPRVAPSSYNEQFF | TGTGCCAGCAGCCCTCGGGTAGCGCCGAGCTCCTACAATGAGCAGTTCTTC
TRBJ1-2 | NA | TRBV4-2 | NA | CASSRGDTSYGYTF | TGTGCCAGCAGCCGAGGGGACACATCCTATGGCTACACCTTC
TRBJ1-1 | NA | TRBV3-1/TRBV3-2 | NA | CASSPEMASEAFF | TGTGCCAGCAGCCCAGAGATGGCTTCCGAAGCTTTCTTT
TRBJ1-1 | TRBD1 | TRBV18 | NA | CASSPKGTGAVTEAFF | TGTGCCAGCTCACCAAAGGGTACAGGGGCAGTCACTGAAGCTTTCTTT
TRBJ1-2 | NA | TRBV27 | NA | CASSFQGFDGYTF | TGTGCCAGCAGTTTTCAGGGCTTCGATGGCTACACCTTC
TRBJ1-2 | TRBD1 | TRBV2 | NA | CASSQGQGANYGYTF | TGTGCCAGCAGTCAAGGACAGGGGGCGAACTATGGCTACACCTTC
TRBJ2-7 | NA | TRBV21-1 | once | CASSKEGQGTYEQYF | TGTGCCAGCAGCAAAGAGGGACAGGGAACCTACGAGCAGTACTTC